The rows below give T cell receptor beta chains drawn from one sample of a study of Graves' ophthalmopathy and Graves' hyperthyroidism. TCRdb used MiXCR to reprocess the multiplex PCR reads, holding one entry per CDR3 protein. The sample carries 450,000 or so distinct CDR3 sequences, approximately 14% recorded once. Sequencing was carried out using blood. Receptors were obtained from a woman aged 25 to 39 with Graves' ophthalmopathy. Each CDR3 is given with its conserved first and last residue. The order of the fields is CDR3 length, V gene, D gene, J gene, clone size, CDR3 protein, CDR3 DNA. A D gene is named only where the DNA matches it firmly. Clone size appears in some rows only: once, few, many, or a class for an expanded clone.

15,TRBV11-2,.,TRBJ2-2,many,CASSLYSLNTGELFF,TGTGCCAGCAGCTTATACAGTCTGAACACCGGGGAGCTGTTTTTT
14,TRBV7-8,.,TRBJ2-7,many,CASSLGTHGAEQYF,TGTGCCAGCAGCCTAGGGACCCATGGGGCCGAGCAGTACTTC
14,TRBV19,TRBD2,TRBJ2-5,few,CASSWTSGQETQYF,TGTGCCAGTAGCTGGACTAGCGGCCAAGAGACCCAGTACTTC
15,TRBV19,.,TRBJ1-5,many,CASSMRGDSNQPQHF,TGTGCCAGTAGTATGAGGGGGGATAGCAATCAGCCCCAGCATTTT
13,TRBV12-3/TRBV12-4,.,TRBJ2-4,many,CASSLLRGDIKYF,TGTGCCAGCAGTCTCCTCAGGGGTGACATTAAGTACTTC
14,TRBV28,TRBD2,TRBJ2-7,many,CASSFEAGGYEQYF,TGTGCCAGCAGTTTTGAAGCGGGAGGCTACGAGCAGTACTTC
14,TRBV2,TRBD2,TRBJ2-7,.,CASSRSSGTDEQYF,TGTGCCAGCAGTCGTTCTAGCGGGACCGACGAGCAGTACTTC
15,TRBV7-2,.,TRBJ2-7,many,CASSPLTVQAYEQYF,TGTGCCAGCAGCCCCTTGACGGTACAGGCCTACGAGCAGTACTTC
15,TRBV20-1,.,TRBJ1-1,many,CSARDPLRMNTEAFF,TGCAGTGCTAGAGATCCTTTGCGTATGAACACTGAAGCTTTCTTT
18,TRBV4-1,TRBD2,TRBJ2-5,many,CASSQEGLAGGRQETQYF,TGCGCCAGCAGCCAAGAGGGACTAGCGGGAGGGAGGCAAGAGACCCAGTACTTC